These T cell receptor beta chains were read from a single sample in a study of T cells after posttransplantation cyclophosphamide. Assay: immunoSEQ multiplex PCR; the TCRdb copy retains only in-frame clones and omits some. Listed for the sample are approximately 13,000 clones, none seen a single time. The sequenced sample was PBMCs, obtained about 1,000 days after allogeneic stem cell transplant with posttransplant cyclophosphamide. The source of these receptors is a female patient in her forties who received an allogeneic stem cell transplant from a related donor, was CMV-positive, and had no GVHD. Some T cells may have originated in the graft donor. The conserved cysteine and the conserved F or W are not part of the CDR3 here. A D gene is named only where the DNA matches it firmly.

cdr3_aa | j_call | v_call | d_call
ASNRQGNQPQH | TRBJ1-5 | TRBV19 | .
ASSLEGQDEKLF | TRBJ1-4 | TRBV5-1 | TRBD1
ATSRTGQNSYNEQF | TRBJ2-1 | TRBV15 | TRBD1
ASSLRVLAGNTGELF | TRBJ2-2 | TRBV11-1 | TRBD2
ASSQLGQGFTEAF | TRBJ1-1 | TRBV4-1 | TRBD1
ASSSDRLYNSPLH | TRBJ1-6 | TRBV13 | TRBD1
ASSLGTGNQPQH | TRBJ1-5 | TRBV5-6 | .
ASSRTGEEGYT | TRBJ1-2 | TRBV6-5 | TRBD1
ASSSSREYT | TRBJ1-2 | TRBV11-2 | .
ASSQRPGSSNRGYT | TRBJ1-2 | TRBV4-1 | .
ATSRDLSGGEQY | TRBJ2-7 | TRBV15 | .
ATQGRRSEAF | TRBJ1-1 | TRBV7-9 | .
ASTGRGQGILTEAF | TRBJ1-1 | TRBV7-9 | TRBD1
ASSWSGGARDTQY | TRBJ2-3 | TRBV13 | TRBD2
ASSPPNLRGEKLF | TRBJ1-4 | TRBV18 | .
ASRRTGTKNIQY | TRBJ2-4 | TRBV19 | TRBD1
ASSVAGGTDTQY | TRBJ2-3 | TRBV5-6 | TRBD2
ASSLSTGQGGYNSPLH | TRBJ1-6 | TRBV28 | TRBD1
ASMTGANSPLH | TRBJ1-6 | TRBV6-6 | TRBD1
ASSLFAGGPETQY | TRBJ2-5 | TRBV5-6 | TRBD2
ASSLGQVTDTQY | TRBJ2-3 | TRBV7-9 | .
SASLLDEQY | TRBJ2-7 | TRBV20-1 | .
ASSLEGQGITEQY | TRBJ2-7 | TRBV5-5 | TRBD1
ASSATGEVSYEQY | TRBJ2-7 | TRBV9 | TRBD1
ASSEPRLWNTEAF | TRBJ1-1 | TRBV28 | .
ASSPGTEAF | TRBJ1-1 | TRBV7-9 | .
ASSPPGRNEQY | TRBJ2-7 | TRBV18 | .
ASSLARSGGIYGYT | TRBJ1-2 | TRBV5-1 | .